These T cell receptor beta chains were read from a single sample in a study of glioma-infiltrating T cells after dendritic cell vaccination. Generated by immunoSEQ multiplex PCR, the TCRdb table keeps only in-frame clones and is missing some. Of about 94,000 clones in the sample, less than 90% were seen once. The source was blood, collected after dendritic cell vaccination. Source of these receptors: a human donor with glioblastoma. Both conserved end residues are part of each CDR3. Each record gives: J gene, clone size, D gene, V gene, CDR3 DNA, CDR3 protein. D genes are given only for firm matches. Clone size is not always given. Where it is, it says once, few, many or a class for expanded clones.

>TRBJ2-1|once|TRBD1|TRBV28
TGTGCCAGCAGTTCAGGACAGGGGGGCTACAATGAGCAGTTCTTC
CASSSGQGGYNEQFF
>TRBJ2-1|NA|TRBD2|TRBV7-2
TGTGCCAGCAAACGGGGGGGTAGCGGGGACAATGAGCAGTTCTTC
CASKRGGSGDNEQFF
>TRBJ2-3|NA|TRBD2|TRBV7-9
TGTGCCAGCAGCTCCCCCGGGACTAGCGGGAGTGATACAGATACGCAGTATTTT
CASSSPGTSGSDTDTQYF
>TRBJ2-1|once|TRBD2|TRBV19
TGTGCCAGTAGTATGCGGCTAGCGGACCACTTCGAGCAGTTCTTC
CASSMRLADHFEQFF
>TRBJ1-2|NA|NA|TRBV7-9
TGTGCCAGCAGCCCCAGTGGGTTTAGAGGTGGCTACACCTTC
CASSPSGFRGGYTF
>TRBJ2-7|NA|NA|TRBV27
TGTGCCAGCAGTTTAGGACTACCGAACTCCTACGAGCAGTACTTC
CASSLGLPNSYEQYF
>TRBJ2-7|once|TRBD2|TRBV15
TGTGCCACCAGCAGAGACCTAGCGGCTATCTACGAGCAGTACTTC
CATSRDLAAIYEQYF
>TRBJ2-1|NA|TRBD2|TRBV14
TGTGCCAGCAGCCGCCCGGGACTAGCGGGAGTCAATGAGCAGTTCTTC
CASSRPGLAGVNEQFF
>TRBJ1-2|NA|TRBD1|TRBV7-8
TGTGCCAGCAGTCCAGGACAGGGGAGTGGCTACACCTTC
CASSPGQGSGYTF
>TRBJ1-1|NA|NA|TRBV9
TGTGCCAGCAGCGTATCTGTGCGGGGGAGAAGGCGGGGGGCGAGAAACACTGAAGCTTTCTTT
CASSVSVRGRRRGARNTEAFF
>TRBJ2-1|NA|NA|TRBV30
TGTGCCTGGAGTCTTTACAATGAGCAGTTCTTC
CAWSLYNEQFF